One sample yielded the 9 T cell receptor beta chains listed below, sequenced in a study of blood T cell repertoires in COVID-19. The assay was immunoSEQ multiplex PCR, and TCRdb's table has in-frame clones only and misses some. Here the sample spans some 50,000 clones, approximately 84% being singletons. Sequenced sample: peripheral blood. The receptors originated from a human donor in a cohort sampled during active COVID-19.

The chain couples TRBV6-6 to TRBJ2-1; TRBD2 aligns across 8 bases. Losses at the gene ends were 11 bases for V and 5 bases for J; bases not matched to a gene: 11. The CDR3 is made up of 14 amino acids. Germline CDR1 is MNHNY and CDR2 is SVGAGI (reference sequence). In nucleotides, the CDR3 is TGTGCCTCAGGCGGGGCGGGGGGAAACAATGAGCAGTTCTTC. It yields the protein CASGGAGGNNEQFF.

The V call is TRBV27, the J call TRBJ2-6; 8 positions agree with TRBD1. V was pared by 6 bases and J by 3 bases, with 7 bases of the junction left unmatched. In germline, CDR1 is MNHEY, CDR2 SMNVEV (reference sequence). CDR3 size: 16 residues. In nucleotides, the CDR3 is TGTGCCAGCAGCCCCGGGACAGGAAGTGGGGCCAACGTCCTGACTTTC. It encodes CASSPGTGSGANVLTF.

This clone has only a few counts. J is TRBJ1-2 and V is TRBV6-2 or TRBV6-3; no definite D call. V was cut by 4 bases and J by 8 bases, with 8 bases left in between. The V gene's germline CDR1 is MNHEY and CDR2 SVGEGT. The CDR3 consists of 11 residues. CDR3 amino acids: CASSSSLGYTF. CDR3 nucleotide sequence: TGTGCCAGCAGTTCTAGCCTGGGCTACACCTTC.

V is TRBV11-2 and J is TRBJ2-6, with D perhaps TRBD1 (5 bases). The CDR3 runs to 20 residues. V was cut by 0 bases and J by 2 bases, with 20 bases left in between. The germline V gene encodes CDR1 SGHAT and CDR2 FQNNGV. The CDR3 sequence is CASSLDPILPGWTGANVLTF. DNA of the CDR3: TGTGCCAGCAGCTTAGATCCCATTCTGCCAGGGTGGACTGGGGCCAACGTCCTGACTTTC.

This sequence joins TRBV7-9 and TRBJ1-6, with D unclear. V was clipped by 4 bases and J by 6 bases, with 13 bases between them. Germline V gene lookup returns CDR1 SEHNR and CDR2 FQNEAQ (reference sequence). CDR3 length: 15 residues. Here the CDR3 DNA reads TGTGCCAGCAGCTCCTGGTTTAGCTCTAATTCACCCCTCCACTTT. It encodes CASSSWFSSNSPLHF.

The gene calls are TRBV10-3 and TRBJ2-5; the match to TRBD1 covers 7 bases. Germline V gene data show CDR1 as ENHRY and CDR2 as SYGVKD. V was clipped by 0 bases and J by 5 bases; unmatched bases: 3. The CDR3 is 14 amino acids. For the CDR3, the DNA is TGTGCCATCAGTGAGTCAGGGACAGCGGAGACCCAGTACTTC. Translated: CAISESGTAETQYF.

CDR3 nucleotides: TGTGCCAGCAGCAAGACAGGGTATTCGAACACTGAAGCTTTCTTT. Encoded protein: CASSKTGYSNTEAFF. The rearrangement links TRBV7-2 to TRBJ1-1, with 7 nucleotides matching TRBD1. Germline-derived CDR1 and CDR2 are SGHTA and FQGNSA. The CDR3 contains 15 residues. V lost 5 bases and J lost 1; bases outside the gene matches: 7.

The J gene is TRBJ2-1, the V gene TRBV5-1, with D possibly being TRBD1 (5 bases). Germline V gene data show CDR1 as SGHRS and CDR2 as YFSETQ. The CDR3 is 13 residues long. The V end was cut by 5 bases, the J end by 1 base, with 7 bases between. CDR3 sequence (DNA): TGCGCCAGCAGGACAGTTTCCTACAATGAGCAGTTCTTC. Amino acid sequence: CASRTVSYNEQFF.

V usage is TRBV5-1 and J usage is TRBJ2-5; the D is unclear. The CDR3 consists of 13 residues. V lost 3 bases and J lost 2, with 8 bases in between. CDR1 is SGHRS, CDR2 YFSETQ, per germline. CDR3 residues: CASSSDTQETQYF. The CDR3 nucleotides are TGCGCCAGCAGCTCCGACACACAAGAGACCCAGTACTTC.